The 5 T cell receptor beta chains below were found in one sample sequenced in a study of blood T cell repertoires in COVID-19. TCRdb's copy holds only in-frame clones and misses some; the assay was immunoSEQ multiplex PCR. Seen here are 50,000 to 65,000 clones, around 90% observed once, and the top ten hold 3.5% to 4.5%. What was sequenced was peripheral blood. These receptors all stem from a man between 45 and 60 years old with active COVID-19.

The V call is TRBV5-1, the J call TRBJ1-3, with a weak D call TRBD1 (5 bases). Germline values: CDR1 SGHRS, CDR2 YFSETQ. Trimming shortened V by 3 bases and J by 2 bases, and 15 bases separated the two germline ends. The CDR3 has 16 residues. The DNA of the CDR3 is TGCGCCAGCAGCTCCCGGGGAGGGGCCACTGGAAACACCATATATTTT. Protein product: CASSSRGGATGNTIYF.

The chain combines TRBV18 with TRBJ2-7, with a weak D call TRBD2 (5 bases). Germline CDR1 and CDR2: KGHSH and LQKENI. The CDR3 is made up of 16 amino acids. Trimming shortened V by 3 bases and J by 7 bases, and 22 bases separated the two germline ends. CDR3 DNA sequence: TGTGCCAGCTCACCTCGGGGAACCTCCGCGGTGTATGAGCAGTACTTC. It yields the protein CASSPRGTSAVYEQYF.

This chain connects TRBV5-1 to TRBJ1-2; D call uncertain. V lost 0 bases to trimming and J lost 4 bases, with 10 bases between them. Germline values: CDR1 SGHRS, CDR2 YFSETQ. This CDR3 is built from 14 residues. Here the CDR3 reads CASSLAGVRYGYTF. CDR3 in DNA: TGCGCCAGCAGCTTGGCCGGGGTGCGCTATGGCTACACCTTC.

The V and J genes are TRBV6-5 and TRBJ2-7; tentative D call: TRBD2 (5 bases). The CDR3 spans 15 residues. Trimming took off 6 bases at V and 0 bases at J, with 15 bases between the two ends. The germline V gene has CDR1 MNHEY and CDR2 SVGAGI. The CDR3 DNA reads TGTGCCAGCAGACCGGACTTGGCTAGCTCCTACGAGCAGTACTTC. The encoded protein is CASRPDLASSYEQYF.

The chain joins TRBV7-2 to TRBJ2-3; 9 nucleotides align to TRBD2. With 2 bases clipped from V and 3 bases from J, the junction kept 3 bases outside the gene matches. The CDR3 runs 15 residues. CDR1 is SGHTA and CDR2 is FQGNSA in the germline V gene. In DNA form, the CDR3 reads TGTGCCAGCAGCTTACGCGGGGGGGGGACAGATACGCAGTATTTT. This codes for CASSLRGGGTDTQYF. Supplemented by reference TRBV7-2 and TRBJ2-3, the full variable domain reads GAGVSQSPSNKVTEKGKDVELRCDPISGHTALYWYRQSLGQGLEFLIYFQGNSAPDKSGLPSDRFSAERTGGSVSTLTIQRTQQEDSAVYLCASSLRGGGTDTQYFGPGTRLTVL.